The 16 T cell receptor beta chains given below trace back to one sample, sequenced in a study of T cells expressing NK-cell markers. TCRdb reworked the 5' RACE reads into one entry per CDR3 protein, no DNA. The sample features approximately 550,000 distinct CDR3 sequences, with roughly 3.4% in its top ten. Sequencing was carried out using blood T cells: a sorted CD56 or NKG2C T cell subset, CD4+ or CD8+ T cells, or bulk PBMC T cells (not recorded which). The receptor source for this set is a man in his late teens or twenties in good health.

The CDR3 sequence is CASTQPGRRETQYF. This chain connects TRBV12-3 or TRBV12-4 to TRBJ2-5; TCRdb's D call of TRBD1 is untestable without DNA. The CDR3 length is 14 residues.

J is TRBJ2-1 and V is TRBV20-1; as DNA is missing, the TRBD2 call by TCRdb cannot be tested. The CDR3 is made up of 14 amino acids. Germline V CDR1 and CDR2: DFQATT, SNEGSKA (reference sequence). The CDR3 sequence: CSASSGLAPNEQFF.

The rearrangement joins TRBV29-1 to TRBJ2-1; TCRdb names TRBD2, which stays unverified in the absence of DNA. Germline V gene lookup returns CDR1 SQVTM and CDR2 ANQGSEA. This CDR3 has 18 amino acids. CDR3 sequence reads: CSVEGGGASGRAYNEQFF.

The rearrangement joins TRBV7-2 to TRBJ2-3; TCRdb reports TRBD2, a call that lacks DNA to check it against. CDR3 size: 15 residues. Per the germline V gene, CDR1 is SGHTA and CDR2 is FQGNSA. The CDR3 loop is CASGARAGGTDTQYF.

V is TRBV4-1 and J is TRBJ2-5; TCRdb returns TRBD2, unconfirmable since there is no DNA. This CDR3 has 16 amino acids. Germline CDR1 and CDR2: MGHRA and YSYEKL. The CDR3 sequence is CASSQTLGLAKETQYF.

The chain recombines TRBV7-9 with TRBJ1-1; the D call of TRBD1 rests on TCRdb alone, since no DNA is present to check it. This CDR3 spans 15 amino acids. Germline CDR1 and CDR2: SEHNR and FQNEAQ (reference sequence). The CDR3 here is CASSRPGQGHTEAFF.

This chain links TRBV6-2 or TRBV6-3 with TRBJ1-5; as DNA is missing, the TRBD1 call by TCRdb cannot be tested. Germline lookup yields CDR1 MNHEY and CDR2 SVGEGT. The CDR3 length is 13 residues. The CDR3 sequence: CASSLDSDQPQHF.

This chain joins TRBV7-2 and TRBJ2-7; there is no DNA to check the TCRdb D call of TRBD1. Germline CDR1 is SGHTA and CDR2 is FQGNSA. CDR3 length: 17 residues. CDR3 amino acids: CASSLRFSRDRVYEQYF.

V gene TRBV6-1 combines with J gene TRBJ1-6. The germline V gene encodes CDR1 MNHNS and CDR2 SASEGT. The CDR3 has 15 residues. This chain's CDR3 is CASSRGAPHNSPLHF.

V gene TRBV28 combines with J gene TRBJ2-4; TCRdb indicates TRBD2, and absent DNA this call remains unverified. This CDR3 is built from 16 residues. Per the germline V gene, CDR1 is MDHEN and CDR2 is SYDVKM. The CDR3 spells CASSQTTLLAKNIQYF.

The chain employs TRBV20-1 and TRBJ1-1. Germline values: CDR1 DFQATT, CDR2 SNEGSKA (reference sequence). The CDR3 is 13 amino acids. The CDR3 loop reads CSARDSRRRAAFF.

The chain uses TRBV20-1 and TRBJ2-1; TCRdb reports TRBD2, a call that lacks DNA to check it against. The CDR3 runs to 15 residues. Per the germline V gene, CDR1 is DFQATT and CDR2 is SNEGSKA (reference sequence). The CDR3 loop is CSASVPTSAVAEQFF.

This chain links TRBV10-3 with TRBJ2-3; TCRdb designates TRBD2, a call that cannot be tested without DNA. The CDR3 is made up of 16 amino acids. CDR1 and CDR2 (germline): ENHRY, SYGVKD. Here the CDR3 reads CASRDYQNPSTDTQYF.

The chain links TRBV7-2 to TRBJ2-1; TCRdb selects TRBD2, and the lack of DNA leaves this call unchecked. CDR3 length equals 16 residues. CDR1 and CDR2 (germline): SGHTA, FQGNSA. The CDR3 region is CASSLALAGSYNEQFF.

The CDR3 is CASSASGGVTDTQYF. The rearrangement links TRBV2 to TRBJ2-3; TCRdb proposes TRBD2, but this gene call is untestable without DNA. The CDR3 sequence is 15 residues long. Germline lookup yields CDR1 SNHLY and CDR2 FYNNEI. Full variable domain (rest looked up from reference TRBV2 and TRBJ2-3): EPEVTQTPSHQVTQMGQEVILRCVPISNHLYFYWYRQILGQKVEFLVSFYNNEISEKSEIFDDQFSVERPDGSNFTLKIRSTKLEDSAMYFCASSASGGVTDTQYFGPGTRLTVL.

The chain recombines TRBV7-9 with TRBJ1-5; TCRdb picks TRBD1, but there is no DNA to check that call. The CDR3 consists of 16 residues. The germline V gene encodes CDR1 SEHNR and CDR2 FQNEAQ (reference sequence). The CDR3 sequence is CASSLDEGVGNQPQHF. The full variable domain, completed using reference TRBV7-9 and TRBJ1-5, is DTGVSQNPRHKITKRGQNVTFRCDPISEHNRLYWYRQTLGQGPEFLTYFQNEAQLEKSRLLSDRFSAERPKGSFSTLEIQRTEQGDSAMYLCASSLDEGVGNQPQHFGDGTRLSIL.